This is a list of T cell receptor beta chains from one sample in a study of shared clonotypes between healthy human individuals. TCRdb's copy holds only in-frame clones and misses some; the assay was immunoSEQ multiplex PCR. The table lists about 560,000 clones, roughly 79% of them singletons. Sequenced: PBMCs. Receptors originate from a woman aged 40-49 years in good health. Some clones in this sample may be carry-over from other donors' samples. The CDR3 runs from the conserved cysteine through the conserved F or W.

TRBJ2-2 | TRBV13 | CASSWGGLANTGELFF
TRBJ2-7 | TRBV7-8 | CASSLAGTGAYEQYF
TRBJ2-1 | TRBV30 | CAWAPGLAGAPLF
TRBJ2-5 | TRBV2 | CASSPGTGARWEQYF
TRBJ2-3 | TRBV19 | CASRGGSSTDTQYF
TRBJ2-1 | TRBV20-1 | CSASWGAEQFF
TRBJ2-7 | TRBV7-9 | CASSFGLGEQYF
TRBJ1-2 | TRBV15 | CATSRDQGPNVVSYTF
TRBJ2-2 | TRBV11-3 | CASSPRLGNTGELFF
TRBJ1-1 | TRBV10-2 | CASSEWRRGGPEAFF
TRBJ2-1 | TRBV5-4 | CASSRQGKRYNEQFF
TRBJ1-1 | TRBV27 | CASSLTSANTEAFF
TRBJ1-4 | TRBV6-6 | CASSSREAPGKLFF
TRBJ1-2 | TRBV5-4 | CASSIEQGRNNYGYTF
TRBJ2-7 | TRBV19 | CASSTGFGYEQYF
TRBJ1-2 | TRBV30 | CAWSVQGGGGYTF
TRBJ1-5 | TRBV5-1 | CASSYGTDNQPQHF
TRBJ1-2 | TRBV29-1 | CSVVGRYGYTF
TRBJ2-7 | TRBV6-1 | CASRTGPNYEQYF
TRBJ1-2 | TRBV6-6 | CASSYSHRLGYGYTF
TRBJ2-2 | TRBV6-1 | CASSEIWDRADLNTGELFF
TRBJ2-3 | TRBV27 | CASTRTSAQGTQYF
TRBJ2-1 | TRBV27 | CASSNKGLAGGSYNEQFF
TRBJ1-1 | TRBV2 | CASSGKTGVTEAFF
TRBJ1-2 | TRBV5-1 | CASSLGQAQGDGYTF
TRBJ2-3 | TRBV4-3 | CASSQDRASSTQYF
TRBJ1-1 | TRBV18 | CASSRAGSEAFF
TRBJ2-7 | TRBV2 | CASSDVGIERYF
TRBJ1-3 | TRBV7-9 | CASSLDFSGHTIYF